This TCR beta chain was sequenced during a study of cytomegalovirus exposure and HLA in healthy donors. Study information: An earlier analysis found around 120 million unique TCR beta sequences from approximately 200 million T cells.

The CDR3 covers 14 residues. Trimming at V came to 2 bases and at J to 5 bases, leaving 5 bases not matched to a gene. Germline V lookup: CDR1 MNHNY, CDR2 SVGAGI (reference sequence). Whole-study findings and limits: In vitro data verified a few CMV-associated chains as specific for CMV antigens.

This clone was found a few times. Antigen unknown. Use of 60 Vbeta and 13 Jbeta primers characterized the PCR. TCRdb's table, derived via immunoSEQ multiplex PCR, lists solely in-frame clones and lacks some. The repertoire includes 80,000 to 95,000 clones, 60% to 70% of them detected once, and 5% to 6.5% sits in the top ten. The receptor was isolated from a woman in her twenties or thirties in good health and CMV-seronegative. The sequenced material came from PBMCs. The chain carries TRBV6-6 and TRBJ2-5, with 7 bases fitting TRBD2. The CDR3 loop is CASSYQRDLETQYF. In DNA form, the CDR3 reads TGTGCCAGCAGTTACCAGCGGGATTTGGAGACCCAGTACTTC.